This T cell receptor beta chain was captured by sequencing in a study of blood T cell repertoires in COVID-19. On the study more broadly: Whether acute or convalescent, the COVID-19 samples came from the United States, Italy and Spain.

TCRdb keeps only in-frame clones here, not all; method: immunoSEQ multiplex PCR. The table has over 70,000 clones, roughly 85% seen once. CDR3 length: 16 amino acids. Trimming took 1 base from V and 0 from J, leaving 12 bases between them. The V gene's germline CDR1 is LNHDA and CDR2 SQIVND (reference sequence). The clonotype was recovered from a man aged 55 to 70 with COVID-19, enrolled during active disease. The chain combines TRBV19 with TRBJ1-1, with TRBD1 as a possible D gene (6 bases). The sample consisted of peripheral blood. CDR3: CASSIGTGTLNTEAFF. The CDR3 DNA follows: TGTGCCAGTAGTATAGGGACCGGGACATTGAACACTGAAGCTTTCTTT.